A single sample gave rise to the 2 T cell receptor beta chains below, sequenced in a study of blood T cells in healthy people across ages. The second PCR ran about 7 to 12 cycles with a sample-barcoded 5' primer and J-beta primers. MiXCR was run by TCRdb on the 5' RACE reads, yielding one entry per CDR3 protein. The sample consists of approximately 730,000 distinct CDR3 sequences, about 53% of them appearing once. The source material was blood. The receptors were sampled from a man older than 75 in good health.

This clonotype came up once. The chain has TRBV28 and TRBJ1-6, with 12 bases fitting TRBD1. The CDR3 runs 16 residues. The germline gives CDR1 MDHEN, CDR2 SYDVKM. V was pared by 3 bases and J by 7 bases, with 4 bases of the junction left unmatched. The CDR3 here is CASSFGTGGLNSPLHF. The CDR3 DNA is TGTGCCAGCAGTTTCGGGACAGGGGGCTTAAATTCACCCCTCCACTTT.

This chain joins TRBV6-4 and TRBJ2-1, with 9 bases that match TRBD1. This CDR3 has 15 amino acids. Germline V gives CDR1 MRHNA, CDR2 SNTAGT. With 3 bases clipped from V and 5 bases from J, the junction kept 5 bases outside the gene matches. The CDR3 is CASSEGQGTHNEQFF. The CDR3 DNA sequence: TGTGCCAGCAGTGAAGGACAGGGGACCCACAATGAGCAGTTCTTC.